Presented here are 17 T cell receptor beta chains from one specimen sequenced in a study of T cell clusters in autoimmune cytopenias. Multiplex touch-down PCR amplified TRB using TRB-A and TRB-B pools in one tube. TCRdb reprocessed the multiplex PCR reads and reports one entry per CDR3 protein, with no DNA. Its clone listing holds under 11,000 distinct CDR3 sequences. TRB was amplified from 250 ng of peripheral blood genomic DNA per sample. A further study also used this sample, focusing on T cell repertoires in aging, cancer and after chemotherapy.

The sequenced material came from peripheral blood. The receptors stem from a human donor in good health.

The CDR3: CASSLRGAGEDTQYF. This chain joins TRBV5-4 and TRBJ2-3; TCRdb's D call of TRBD1 is untestable without DNA. The CDR3 runs to 15 residues. CDR1 is SGHNT, CDR2 YYREEE, per germline (reference sequence).

The rearrangement uses TRBV6-2 or TRBV6-3 and TRBJ1-5. Germline CDR1 MNHEY, CDR2 SVGEGT. CDR3 length equals 18 residues. The CDR3 loop reads CASSYSFSGRAGGQPQHF.

The CDR3 protein is CASSPGTGDQPQHF. The V gene is TRBV18, the J gene TRBJ1-5; lacking DNA, the TRBD1 call made by TCRdb goes unchecked. The CDR3 has 14 residues. Per the germline V gene, CDR1 is KGHSH and CDR2 is LQKENI.

According to its frequency, this clonotype is medium-sized. The gene calls are TRBV6-4 and TRBJ2-3; lacking DNA, the TRBD2 call made by TCRdb goes unchecked. The germline V gene encodes CDR1 MRHNA and CDR2 SNTAGT. CDR3 length: 16 residues. This CDR3 reads CASSEGLAGGTDTQYF.

V gene TRBV5-1 combines with J gene TRBJ2-1; TCRdb gives TRBD1 as the D gene, but with no DNA this cannot be confirmed. CDR1 is SGHRS, CDR2 YFSETQ, per germline. This CDR3 is 13 amino acids long. Here the CDR3 reads CASSVSQGNEQFF.

V gene TRBV6-1 combines with J gene TRBJ2-4. The germline CDR1 and CDR2 sequences are MNHNS and SASEGT. There are 15 residues in the CDR3. The CDR3 loop is CASTRGGVAKNIQYF.

The chain employs TRBV12-3 or TRBV12-4 and TRBJ2-2; checking the TCRdb D call of TRBD1 is not possible without DNA. The CDR3 consists of 16 residues. CDR3 loop: CASSPRGGQGTGELFF.

V is TRBV19 and J is TRBJ1-1. CDR1 is LNHDA and CDR2 is SQIVND in the germline V gene (reference sequence). The CDR3 runs to 15 residues. The CDR3 sequence is CASSITSWGNTEAFF.

This clonotype counts as medium-sized by frequency. V is TRBV11-1 and J is TRBJ1-2; TCRdb reports TRBD1, a call that lacks DNA to check it against. Germline loops: CDR1 SGHAT, CDR2 FQDESV (reference sequence). This CDR3 has 13 amino acids. CDR3: CASSTDRNYGYTF.

In terms of frequency, this clonotype is medium-sized. The V call is TRBV29-1, the J call TRBJ1-1. There are 12 residues in the CDR3. Germline CDR1 reads SQVTM; CDR2 reads ANQGSEA. CDR3: CSVGPSAGEAFF.

V gene TRBV15 combines with J gene TRBJ2-1; the D gene TCRdb calls, TRBD1, cannot be checked with no DNA. CDR3 length: 17 residues. CDR1 and CDR2 from the germline V gene are LNHNV and YYDKDF (reference sequence). CDR3 protein: CATSRDIRDPTYNEQFF.

The V gene is TRBV9, the J gene TRBJ2-1; TCRdb outputs TRBD1, but without DNA this stays unchecked. From germline, CDR1 is SGDLS and CDR2 YYNGEE. The CDR3 totals 16 residues. The CDR3 protein is CASSGRPGQINNEQFF.

V and J are TRBV6-6 and TRBJ1-1. The CDR3 covers 16 residues. Germline assignment: CDR1 MNHNY and CDR2 SVGAGI (reference sequence). The CDR3 region is CASSSRTPPGVTEAFF.

The chain employs TRBV12-3 or TRBV12-4 and TRBJ1-2; TCRdb returns TRBD1, unconfirmable since there is no DNA. This CDR3 contains 13 residues. Here the CDR3 reads CASSLGGGDGYTF.

The chain joins TRBV18 to TRBJ2-7; as DNA is missing, the TRBD1 call by TCRdb cannot be tested. Germline loops: CDR1 KGHSH, CDR2 LQKENI. CDR3 size: 13 residues. CDR3 protein: CASSGTGTYEQYF. Combining the CDR3 with reference TRBV18 and TRBJ2-7 gives the whole variable domain NAGVMQNPRHLVRRRGQEARLRCSPMKGHSHVYWYRQLPEEGLKFMVYLQKENIIDESGMPKERFSAEFPKEGPSILRIQQVVRGDSAAYFCASSGTGTYEQYFGPGTRLTVT.

The rearrangement uses TRBV19 and TRBJ1-1; absent DNA, TCRdb's TRBD1 call cannot be checked. Germline V gene sequence: CDR1 LNHDA, CDR2 SQIVND (reference sequence). This CDR3 region has 16 residues. CDR3 sequence: CASSFPPGRRNTEAFF. The complete variable domain, with remaining parts taken from reference TRBV19 and TRBJ1-1, reads DGGITQSPKYLFRKEGQNVTLSCEQNLNHDAMYWYRQDPGQGLRLIYYSQIVNDFQKGDIAEGYSVSREKKESFPLTVTSAQKNPTAFYLCASSFPPGRRNTEAFFGQGTRLTVV.

The chain links TRBV5-4 to TRBJ1-6; TCRdb designates TRBD1, a call that cannot be tested without DNA. Germline V gene sequence: CDR1 SGHNT, CDR2 YYREEE (reference sequence). The CDR3 sequence is 14 residues long. CDR3 amino acids: CASSLHGADSPLHF.